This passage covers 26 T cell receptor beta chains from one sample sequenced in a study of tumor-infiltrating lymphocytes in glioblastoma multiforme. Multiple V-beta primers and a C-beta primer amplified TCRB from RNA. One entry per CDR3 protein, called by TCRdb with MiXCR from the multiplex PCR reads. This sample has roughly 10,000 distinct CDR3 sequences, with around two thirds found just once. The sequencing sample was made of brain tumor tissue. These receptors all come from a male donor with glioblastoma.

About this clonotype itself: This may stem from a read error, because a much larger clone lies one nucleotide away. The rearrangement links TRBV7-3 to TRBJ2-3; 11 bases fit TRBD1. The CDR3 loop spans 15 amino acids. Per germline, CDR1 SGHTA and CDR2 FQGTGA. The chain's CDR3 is CASSRGTGGPDMQYF. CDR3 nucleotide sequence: TGTGCCAGCAGCCGGGGGACAGGGGGGCCAGATATGCAGTATTTT.

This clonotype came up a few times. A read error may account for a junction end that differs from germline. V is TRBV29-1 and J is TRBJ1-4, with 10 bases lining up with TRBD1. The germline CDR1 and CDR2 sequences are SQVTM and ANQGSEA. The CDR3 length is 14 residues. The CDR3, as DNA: TGCAGCGTTGGGACAGGGGGGACTAACGAAAAACTGGTTTTT. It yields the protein CSVGTGGTNEKLVF.

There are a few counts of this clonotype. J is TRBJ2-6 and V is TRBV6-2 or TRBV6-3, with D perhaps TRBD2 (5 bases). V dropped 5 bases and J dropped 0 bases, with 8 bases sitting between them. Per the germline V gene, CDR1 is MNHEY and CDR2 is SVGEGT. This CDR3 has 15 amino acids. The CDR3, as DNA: TGTGCCAGCAGTCCCGAGGGCTCTGGGGCCAACGTCCTGACTTTC. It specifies CASSPEGSGANVLTF.

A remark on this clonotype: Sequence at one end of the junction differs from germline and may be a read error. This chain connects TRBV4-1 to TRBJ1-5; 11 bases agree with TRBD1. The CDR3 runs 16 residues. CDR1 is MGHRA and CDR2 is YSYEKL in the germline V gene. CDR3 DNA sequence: TGCGCCAGCAACCAAGACCCGGGACAGGGGGATCAGCCCCAGCATTTT. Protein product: CASNQDPGQGDQPQHF.

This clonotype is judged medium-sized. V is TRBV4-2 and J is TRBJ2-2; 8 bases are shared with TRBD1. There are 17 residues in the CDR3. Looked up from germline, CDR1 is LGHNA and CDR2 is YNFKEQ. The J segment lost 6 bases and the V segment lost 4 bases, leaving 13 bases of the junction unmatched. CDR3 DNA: TGTGCCAGCAGCCCCCGTGCCGGACAGGGCGGCGCCGGGGAGCTGTTTTTT. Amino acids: CASSPRAGQGGAGELFF.

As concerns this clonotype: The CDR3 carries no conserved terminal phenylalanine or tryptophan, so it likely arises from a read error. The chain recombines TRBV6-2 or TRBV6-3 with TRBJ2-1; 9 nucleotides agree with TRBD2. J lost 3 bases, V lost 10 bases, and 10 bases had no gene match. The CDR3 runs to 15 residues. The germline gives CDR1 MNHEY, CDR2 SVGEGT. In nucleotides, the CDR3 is TGTGCCAACCTGACTAGCGGTAAGTACTACAATGAGCAGTTCCTC. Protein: CANLTSGKYYNEQFL.

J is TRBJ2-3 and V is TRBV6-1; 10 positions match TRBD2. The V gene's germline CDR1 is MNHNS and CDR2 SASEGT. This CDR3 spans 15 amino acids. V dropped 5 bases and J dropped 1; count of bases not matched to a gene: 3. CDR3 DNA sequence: TGTGCCAGCAGTTGGACTAGCGGACGCACAGATACGCAGTATTTT. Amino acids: CASSWTSGRTDTQYF.

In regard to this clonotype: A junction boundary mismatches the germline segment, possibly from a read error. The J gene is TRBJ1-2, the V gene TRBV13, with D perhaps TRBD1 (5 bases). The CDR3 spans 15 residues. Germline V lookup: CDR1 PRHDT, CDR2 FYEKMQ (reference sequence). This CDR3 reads CASSSGMRDQDGYTF. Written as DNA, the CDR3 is TGTGCAAGCAGCTCCGGTATGCGGGACCAGGATGGCTACACCTTC.

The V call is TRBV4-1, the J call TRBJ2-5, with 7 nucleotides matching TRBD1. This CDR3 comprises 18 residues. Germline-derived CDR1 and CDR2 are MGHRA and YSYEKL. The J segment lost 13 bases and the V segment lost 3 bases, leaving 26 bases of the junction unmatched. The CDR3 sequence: CASSHTLGRVGGREALYF. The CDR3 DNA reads TGCGCCAGCAGCCACACGTTGGGGAGAGTAGGGGGCCGGGAAGCCCTGTACTTC.

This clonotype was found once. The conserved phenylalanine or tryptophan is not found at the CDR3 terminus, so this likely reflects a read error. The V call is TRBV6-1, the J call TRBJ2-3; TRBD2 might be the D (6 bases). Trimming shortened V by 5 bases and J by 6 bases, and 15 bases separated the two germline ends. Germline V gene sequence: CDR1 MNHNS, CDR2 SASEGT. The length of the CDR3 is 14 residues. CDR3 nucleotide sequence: TGTGCCAGCAGTCGCCGAGGAGGGGCCGATACGCAGTATTTA. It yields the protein CASSRRGGADTQYL.

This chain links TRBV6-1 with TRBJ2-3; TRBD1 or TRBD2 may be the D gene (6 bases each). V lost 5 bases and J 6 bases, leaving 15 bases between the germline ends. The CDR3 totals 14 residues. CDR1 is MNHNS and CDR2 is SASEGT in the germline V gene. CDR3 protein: CASSRRRGVDTQYF. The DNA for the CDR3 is TGTGCCAGCAGTCGCCGAAGGGGGGTCGATACGCAGTATTTT.

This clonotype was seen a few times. CDR3 residues: CASSLGGVPYEQYF. DNA of the CDR3: TGTGCCAGCAGCTTAGGGGGAGTGCCCTACGAGCAGTACTTC. The chain uses TRBV5-4 and TRBJ2-7; a weak D match, TRBD1 (6 bases). This CDR3 comprises 14 residues. V shed 2 bases and J shed 2 bases, with 11 bases lying between them. From germline, CDR1 is SGHNT and CDR2 YYREEE (reference sequence).

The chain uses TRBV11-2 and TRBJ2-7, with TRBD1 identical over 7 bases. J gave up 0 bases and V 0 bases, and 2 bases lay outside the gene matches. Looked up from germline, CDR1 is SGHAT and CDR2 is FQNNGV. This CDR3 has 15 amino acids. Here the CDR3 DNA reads TGTGCCAGCAGCTTAGAGTCAGGGGGCTCCTACGAGCAGTACTTC. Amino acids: CASSLESGGSYEQYF.

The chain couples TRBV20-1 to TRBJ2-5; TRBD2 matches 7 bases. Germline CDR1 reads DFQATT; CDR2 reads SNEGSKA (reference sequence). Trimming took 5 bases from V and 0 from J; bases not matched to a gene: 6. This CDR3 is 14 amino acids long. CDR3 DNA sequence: TGCAGTGCTCCATTTACTAGCGACCAAGAGACCCAGTACTTC. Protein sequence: CSAPFTSDQETQYF.

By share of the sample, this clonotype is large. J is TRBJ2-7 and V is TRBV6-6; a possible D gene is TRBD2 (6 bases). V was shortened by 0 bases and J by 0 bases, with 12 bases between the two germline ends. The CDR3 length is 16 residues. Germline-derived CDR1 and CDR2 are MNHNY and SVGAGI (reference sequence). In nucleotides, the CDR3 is TGTGCCAGCAGTTACTCTGGAGGGAGGTCCTCCTACGAGCAGTACTTC. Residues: CASSYSGGRSSYEQYF.

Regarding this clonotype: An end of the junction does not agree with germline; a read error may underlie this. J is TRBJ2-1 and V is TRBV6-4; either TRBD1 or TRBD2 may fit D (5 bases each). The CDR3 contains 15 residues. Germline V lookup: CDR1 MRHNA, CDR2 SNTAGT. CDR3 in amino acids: CACSDSRDPYSEQFF. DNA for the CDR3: TGTGCCTGCAGTGACTCACGGGACCCGTACAGTGAGCAGTTCTTC.

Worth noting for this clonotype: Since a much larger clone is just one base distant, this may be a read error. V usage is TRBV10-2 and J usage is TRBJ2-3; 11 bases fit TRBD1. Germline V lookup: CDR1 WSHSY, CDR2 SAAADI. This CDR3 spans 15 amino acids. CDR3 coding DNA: TGCGCCAGCAGTGGGACAGGGGGCGTCACAGATATGCAGTATTTT. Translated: CASSGTGGVTDMQYF.

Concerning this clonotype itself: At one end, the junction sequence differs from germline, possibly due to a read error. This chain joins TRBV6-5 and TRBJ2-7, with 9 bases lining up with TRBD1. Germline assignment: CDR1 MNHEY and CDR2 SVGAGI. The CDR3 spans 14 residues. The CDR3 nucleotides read TGTGCCAGCAGTTCGGACAGGGGCTCATACGTGCAGTACTTC. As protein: CASSSDRGSYVQYF.

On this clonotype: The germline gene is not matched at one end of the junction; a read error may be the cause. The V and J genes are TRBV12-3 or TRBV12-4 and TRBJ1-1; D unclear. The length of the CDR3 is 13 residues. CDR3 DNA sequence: TGTGCAAGCAGTTTAGGGCCAAACATTGAAGCTTTCTTT. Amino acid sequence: CASSLGPNIEAFF.

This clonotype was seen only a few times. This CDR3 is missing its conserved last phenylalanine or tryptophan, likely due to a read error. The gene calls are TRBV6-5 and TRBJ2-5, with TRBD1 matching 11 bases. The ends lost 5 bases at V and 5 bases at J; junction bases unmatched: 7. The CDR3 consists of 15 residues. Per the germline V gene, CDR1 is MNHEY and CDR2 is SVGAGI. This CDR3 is CASSLDGTGGETQYL. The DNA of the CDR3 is TGTGCCAGCAGTCTAGACGGGACAGGGGGGGAGACCCAGTACCTC.

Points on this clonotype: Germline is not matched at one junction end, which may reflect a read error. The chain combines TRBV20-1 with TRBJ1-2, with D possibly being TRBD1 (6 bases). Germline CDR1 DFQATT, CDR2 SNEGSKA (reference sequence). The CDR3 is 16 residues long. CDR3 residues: CNARVQGKNRDYGYAF. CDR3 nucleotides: TGCAATGCTAGAGTCCAAGGGAAAAACAGGGACTATGGCTACGCCTTC.

The CDR3 bases are TGTGCCAGCAGCCAAGATCTTGCGGGAGGGAGCACAGATACGCAGTATTTT. Its protein product is CASSQDLAGGSTDTQYF. This chain joins TRBV4-2 and TRBJ2-3; 9 positions match TRBD2. CDR1 LGHNA and CDR2 YNFKEQ come from the germline V gene. V lost 0 bases, J lost 0 bases, and 4 bases stayed unmatched. The CDR3 spans 17 residues.

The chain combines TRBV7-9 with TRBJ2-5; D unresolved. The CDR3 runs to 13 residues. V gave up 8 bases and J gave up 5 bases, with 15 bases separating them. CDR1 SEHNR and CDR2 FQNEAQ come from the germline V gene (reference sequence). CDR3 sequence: CASGRVGRETQYF. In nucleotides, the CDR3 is TGTGCCAGCGGAAGAGTGGGTAGGGAGACCCAGTACTTC.

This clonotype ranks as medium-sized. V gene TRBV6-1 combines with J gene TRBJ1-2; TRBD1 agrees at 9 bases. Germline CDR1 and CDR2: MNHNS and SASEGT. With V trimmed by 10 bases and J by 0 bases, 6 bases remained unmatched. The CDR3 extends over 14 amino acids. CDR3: CAIPQGAANYGYTF. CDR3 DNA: TGTGCCATCCCACAGGGGGCAGCTAACTATGGCTACACCTTC.

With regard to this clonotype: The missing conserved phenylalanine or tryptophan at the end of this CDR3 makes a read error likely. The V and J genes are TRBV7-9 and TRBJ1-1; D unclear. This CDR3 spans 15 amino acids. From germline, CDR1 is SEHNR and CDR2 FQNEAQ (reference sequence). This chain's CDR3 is CVSSPGSTMGTEAFY. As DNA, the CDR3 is TGTGTCAGCAGCCCGGGGTCCACCATGGGAACTGAAGCTTTCTAT.

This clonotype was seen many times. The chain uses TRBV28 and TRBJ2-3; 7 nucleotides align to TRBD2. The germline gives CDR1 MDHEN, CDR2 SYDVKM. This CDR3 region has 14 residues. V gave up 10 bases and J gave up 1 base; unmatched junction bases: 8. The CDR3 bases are TGTGCCACCTCAGGACTAGTAGGCACAGATACGCAGTATTTT. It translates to CATSGLVGTDTQYF. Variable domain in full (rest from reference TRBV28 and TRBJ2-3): DVKVTQSSRYLVKRTGEKVFLECVQDMDHENMFWYRQDPGLGLRLIYFSYDVKMKEKGDIPEGYSVSREKKERFSLILESASTNQTSMYLCATSGLVGTDTQYFGPGTRLTVL.